This T cell receptor beta chain was recorded in a study of blood T cells in healthy people across ages. The authors ran a second PCR of about 7 to 12 cycles using a sample-barcoded 5' primer and a J-beta primer mix. MiXCR, applied by TCRdb to the 5' RACE reads, yields one record per CDR3 protein. The table records 1.4 million or so distinct CDR3 sequences, 40% to 45% of them present only once. V trimming: 6 bases; J trimming: 4 bases; junction bases outside the gene matches: 5. The CDR3 covers 12 residues. CDR1 is DFQATT, CDR2 SNEGSKA, per germline (reference sequence). This clonotype has a count of ten or more. Its antigen is unknown. General observations from the study: Older individuals had lower TCR beta diversity per million T cells (the decline was roughly linear). Because donor CMV status was unknown, expanded clonotype changes were possibly confounded. Since the PBMCs were unsorted, naive and antigen-experienced cells could not be conclusively compared.

Sequencing was carried out using blood. The rearrangement joins TRBV20-1 to TRBJ2-5; 7 bases match TRBD1. This TCR derives from a woman aged 18-29 years in good health. CDR3 protein: CSATDRVETQYF. CDR3 in DNA: TGCAGTGCCACAGACAGGGTAGAGACCCAGTACTTC.